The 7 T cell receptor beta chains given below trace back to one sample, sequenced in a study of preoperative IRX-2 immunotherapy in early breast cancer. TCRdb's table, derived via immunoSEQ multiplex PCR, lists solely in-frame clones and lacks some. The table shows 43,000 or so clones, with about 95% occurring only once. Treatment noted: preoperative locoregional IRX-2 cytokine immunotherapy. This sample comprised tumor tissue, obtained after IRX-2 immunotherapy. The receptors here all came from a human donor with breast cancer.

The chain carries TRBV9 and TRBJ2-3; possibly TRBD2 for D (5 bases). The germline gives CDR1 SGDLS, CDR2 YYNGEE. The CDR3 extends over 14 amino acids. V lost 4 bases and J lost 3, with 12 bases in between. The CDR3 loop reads CASSTGGWTDTQYF. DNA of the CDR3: TGTGCCAGCAGCACCGGAGGTTGGACAGATACGCAGTATTTT.

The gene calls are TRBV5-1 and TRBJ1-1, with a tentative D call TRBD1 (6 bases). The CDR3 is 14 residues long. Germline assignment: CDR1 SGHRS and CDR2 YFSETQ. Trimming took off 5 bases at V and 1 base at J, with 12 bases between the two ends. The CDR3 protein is CASRAQGSNTEAFF. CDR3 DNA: TGCGCCAGCAGGGCACAGGGCTCGAACACTGAAGCTTTCTTT.

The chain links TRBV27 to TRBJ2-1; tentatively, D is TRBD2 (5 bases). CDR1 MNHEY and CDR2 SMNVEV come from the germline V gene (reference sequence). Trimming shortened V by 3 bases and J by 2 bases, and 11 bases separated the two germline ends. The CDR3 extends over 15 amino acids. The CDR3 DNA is TGTGCCAGCAGTTTGAATGGCGGGCCCTACAATGAGCAGTTCTTC. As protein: CASSLNGGPYNEQFF.

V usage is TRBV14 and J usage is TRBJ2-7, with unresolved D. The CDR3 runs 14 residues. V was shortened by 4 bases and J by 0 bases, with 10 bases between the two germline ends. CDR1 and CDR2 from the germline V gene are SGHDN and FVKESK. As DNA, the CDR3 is TGTGCCAGCAGCCTCTACAGAGACTCCTACGAGCAGTACTTC. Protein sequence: CASSLYRDSYEQYF.

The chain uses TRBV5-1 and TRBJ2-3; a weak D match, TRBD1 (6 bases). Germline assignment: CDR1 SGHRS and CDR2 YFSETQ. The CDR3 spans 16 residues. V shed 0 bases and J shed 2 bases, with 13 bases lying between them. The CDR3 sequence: CASSLALTGPTDTQYF. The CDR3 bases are TGCGCCAGCAGCTTGGCCTTGACAGGACCCACAGATACGCAGTATTTT.

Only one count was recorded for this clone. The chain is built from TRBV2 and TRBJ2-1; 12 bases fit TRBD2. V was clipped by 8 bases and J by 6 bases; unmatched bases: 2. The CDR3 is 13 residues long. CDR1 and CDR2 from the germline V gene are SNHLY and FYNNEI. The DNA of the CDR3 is TGTGCCAGCGGGGGACTAGCGGGCAATGAGCAGTTCTTC. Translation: CASGGLAGNEQFF.

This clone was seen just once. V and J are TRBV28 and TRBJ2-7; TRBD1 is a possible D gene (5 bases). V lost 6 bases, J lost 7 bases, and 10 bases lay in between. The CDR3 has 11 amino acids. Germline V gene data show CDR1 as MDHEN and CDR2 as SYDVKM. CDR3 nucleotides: TGTGCCAGCAGCCGATACAGGGAGCAGTACTTC. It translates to CASSRYREQYF.